This TCR beta chain was sequenced in a study of blood T cell repertoires in COVID-19. Repertoires were generated with immunoSEQ multiplex PCR, while TCRdb's copy carries only in-frame clones and drops some. The sample holds about 330,000 clones; approximately 88% are singletons and the top ten take under 6.5%. The CDR3 contains 12 residues. Germline CDR1 GTSNPN, CDR2 SVGIG (reference sequence). With 0 bases clipped from V and 8 bases from J, the junction kept 0 bases outside the gene matches. The material sequenced was peripheral blood. The clonotype was recovered from a man between 18 and 35 years old who had recovered from COVID-19. The rearrangement links TRBV30 to TRBJ2-1, with TRBD2 identical over 8 bases. The CDR3 coding sequence is TGTGCCTGGAGTGTACTAGCGGATGAGCAGTTCTTC. Amino acid sequence: CAWSVLADEQFF.